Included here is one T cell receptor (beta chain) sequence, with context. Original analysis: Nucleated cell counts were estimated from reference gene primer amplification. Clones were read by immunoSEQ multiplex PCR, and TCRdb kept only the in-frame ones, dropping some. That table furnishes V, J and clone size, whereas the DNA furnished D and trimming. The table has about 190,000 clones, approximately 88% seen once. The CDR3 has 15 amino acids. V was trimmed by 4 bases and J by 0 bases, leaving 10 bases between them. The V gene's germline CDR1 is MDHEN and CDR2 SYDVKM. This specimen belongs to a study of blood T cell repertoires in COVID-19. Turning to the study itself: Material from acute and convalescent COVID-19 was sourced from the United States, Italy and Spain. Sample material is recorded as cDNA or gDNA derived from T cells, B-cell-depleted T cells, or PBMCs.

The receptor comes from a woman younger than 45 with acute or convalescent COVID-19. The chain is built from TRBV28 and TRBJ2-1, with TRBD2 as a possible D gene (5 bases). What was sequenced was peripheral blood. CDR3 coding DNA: TGTGCCAGCAGTTCGGGGTTTAGCTCCTACAATGAGCAGTTCTTC. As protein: CASSSGFSSYNEQFF.